The 32 T cell receptor beta chains below all came from one sample that was sequenced in a study of blood T cell repertoires in COVID-19. The table came from immunoSEQ multiplex PCR; TCRdb's copy has only in-frame clones and leaves some out. The profile shows under 300,000 clones, about 87% of them singletons. Specimen: peripheral blood. The receptors come from a woman aged 35 to 49 with acute or convalescent COVID-19.

The rearrangement joins TRBV20-1 to TRBJ2-3, with D unclear. Looked up from germline, CDR1 is DFQATT and CDR2 is SNEGSKA (reference sequence). The CDR3 consists of 13 residues. Trimming removed 3 bases at V and 0 bases at J, with 7 bases between. CDR3 sequence: CSASWASTDTQYF. CDR3 nucleotides: TGCAGTGCTAGTTGGGCTAGCACAGATACGCAGTATTTT.

The chain carries TRBV9 and TRBJ1-3; no clear D. From germline, CDR1 is SGDLS and CDR2 YYNGEE. The germline V and J ends were trimmed by 4 bases and 0 bases, with 8 bases remaining between them. This CDR3 is built from 14 residues. This CDR3 reads CASSIASSGNTIYF. The CDR3 DNA sequence: TGTGCCAGCAGCATAGCCAGCTCTGGAAACACCATATATTTT.

This clone has just one count. V and J are TRBV11-2 and TRBJ1-5; 7 bases are a match to TRBD1. The CDR3 loop spans 16 amino acids. The J segment lost 3 bases and the V segment lost 5 bases, leaving 10 bases of the junction unmatched. Germline V CDR1 and CDR2: SGHAT, FQNNGV. The CDR3 is CASSPTTGTHNQPQHF. The CDR3 DNA reads as TGTGCCAGCAGCCCGACGACAGGGACCCACAATCAGCCCCAGCATTTT. Drawing the rest from reference TRBV11-2 and TRBJ1-5, the complete variable domain is EAGVAQSPRYKIIEKRQSVAFWCNPISGHATLYWYQQILGQGPKLLIQFQNNGVVDDSQLPKDRFSAERLKGVDSTLKIQPAKLEDSAVYLCASSPTTGTHNQPQHFGDGTRLSIL.

The chain uses TRBV2 and TRBJ1-5; perhaps TRBD1 as D (6 bases). The V gene's germline CDR1 is SNHLY and CDR2 FYNNEI. The CDR3 runs 15 residues. V lost 2 bases and J lost 2, with 10 bases in between. The CDR3 region is CASSERGIGNQPQHF. CDR3 DNA: TGTGCCAGCAGTGAAAGGGGGATCGGCAATCAGCCCCAGCATTTT.

Only a few counts were recorded for this clone. This chain uses TRBV20-1 with TRBJ1-1; TRBD1 might be the D (5 bases). The V end was cut by 8 bases, the J end by 3 bases, with 10 bases between. CDR1 and CDR2 (germline): DFQATT, SNEGSKA (reference sequence). CDR3 length: 11 residues. CDR3 bases: TGCAGTCCATCCAGGGACACTGAAGCTTTCTTT. It is translated as CSPSRDTEAFF.

The V gene is TRBV24-1, the J gene TRBJ2-3; 7 bases agree with TRBD2. Trimming cost V 6 bases and J 1 base; bases outside gene matches: 3. Germline values: CDR1 KGHDR, CDR2 SFDVKD. The CDR3 is 14 amino acids. The CDR3 coding sequence is TGTGCCACCAGTTTTGGGGGGGGCACAGATACGCAGTATTTT. Translation gives CATSFGGGTDTQYF.

The rearrangement uses TRBV6-5 and TRBJ2-7, with D possibly TRBD1 on 5 matching bases. The CDR3 sequence is 14 residues long. V dropped 6 bases and J dropped 0 bases, with 12 bases sitting between them. The germline CDR1 and CDR2 sequences are MNHEY and SVGAGI. This CDR3 is CASSAYRSSYEQYV. CDR3 DNA: TGTGCCAGCAGCGCCTACAGGAGCTCCTACGAGCAGTACGTC.

V gene TRBV2 combines with J gene TRBJ1-1, with 8 bases lining up with TRBD1. This CDR3 is built from 14 residues. V lost 3 bases to trimming and J lost 5 bases; unmatched junction nucleotides: 5. CDR1 is SNHLY and CDR2 is FYNNEI in the germline V gene. The CDR3: CASSDGQGDTEAFF. The CDR3 nucleotides are TGTGCCAGCAGTGACGGACAGGGAGATACTGAAGCTTTCTTT.

The chain couples TRBV4-1 to TRBJ2-7, with D perhaps matching TRBD1 (7 bases). In germline, CDR1 is MGHRA, CDR2 YSYEKL. CDR3 length equals 16 residues. Trimming cost V 3 bases and J 3 bases, with 18 bases left between them. The CDR3 sequence is CASSHRGKGAIYEQYV. The CDR3 nucleotides read TGCGCCAGCAGCCACCGCGGGAAGGGGGCTATCTACGAGCAGTACGTC.

In this sample, this clone turned up once. V is TRBV6-5 and J is TRBJ2-6, with 7 positions matching TRBD1. This CDR3 is 15 amino acids long. Trimming removed 6 bases from V and 8 bases from J; junction bases left unmatched: 10. CDR1 and CDR2 from the germline V gene are MNHEY and SVGAGI. The CDR3 nucleotides read TGTGCCAGCAGCCTCACTAGGACAGGAACCAACGTCCTGACTTTC. It codes for CASSLTRTGTNVLTF.

This chain connects TRBV29-1 to TRBJ1-1; 10 bases line up with TRBD1. Germline V gene sequence: CDR1 SQVTM, CDR2 ANQGSEA. The V and J ends lost 5 bases and 2 bases, in that order; junction bases with no gene match: 2. The CDR3 length is 13 residues. The CDR3 here is CSVWTGGNTEAFF. In nucleotides, the CDR3 is TGCAGCGTTTGGACAGGGGGAAACACTGAAGCTTTCTTT.

The chain links TRBV19 to TRBJ2-4; D is perhaps TRBD2 (5 bases). The germline V gene encodes CDR1 LNHDA and CDR2 SQIVND (reference sequence). The germline V and J ends were trimmed by 2 bases and 3 bases, with 8 bases remaining between them. CDR3 length: 14 amino acids. CDR3 amino acids: CASSISGGKNIQYF. CDR3 bases: TGTGCCAGTAGTATAAGCGGCGGCAAAAACATTCAGTACTTC.

This sequence joins TRBV12-5 and TRBJ2-1, with D maybe TRBD2 (6 bases). This CDR3 has 12 amino acids. The germline gives CDR1 LGHNT, CDR2 FRNRAP. V lost 2 bases and J 9 bases, leaving 8 bases between the germline ends. CDR3 sequence reads: CASGLSGVEQFF. CDR3 nucleotides: TGTGCTAGTGGTTTGTCGGGAGTTGAGCAGTTCTTC.

The V call is TRBV19, the J call TRBJ1-2, with TRBD1 identical over 7 bases. Looked up from germline, CDR1 is LNHDA and CDR2 is SQIVND (reference sequence). The CDR3 loop spans 13 amino acids. V dropped 7 bases and J dropped 8; count of bases not matched to a gene: 10. CDR3 DNA: TGTGCCAGTAAGGGACAGCTAACTGGGGGCTACACCTTC. Translating it yields CASKGQLTGGYTF.

This sequence joins TRBV5-1 and TRBJ2-5; D not resolved. Germline assignment: CDR1 SGHRS and CDR2 YFSETQ. The CDR3 length is 13 residues. V lost 4 bases and J 5 bases, leaving 12 bases between the germline ends. DNA of the CDR3: TGCGCCAGCAGCAACCAAGCTGTGGAGACCCAGTACTTC. As protein: CASSNQAVETQYF.

The chain has TRBV12-5 and TRBJ1-5; D is unclear. The CDR3 is 14 amino acids. Germline V gene sequence: CDR1 LGHNT, CDR2 FRNRAP. The germline V and J ends were trimmed by 1 base and 5 bases, with 9 bases remaining between them. In DNA form, the CDR3 reads TGTGCTAGTGGTTTGGGGAGGGTAGATCAGCCCCAGCATTTT. As protein: CASGLGRVDQPQHF.

This chain uses TRBV7-2 with TRBJ1-2; 7 nucleotides align to TRBD1. The junction had 10 bases not matched to a gene; V was cut back by 5 bases and J by 4 bases. The CDR3 consists of 15 residues. Germline V gene sequence: CDR1 SGHTA, CDR2 FQGNSA. This CDR3 is CASSPSTGAVYGYTF. CDR3 coding DNA: TGTGCCAGCAGCCCCTCTACAGGGGCCGTCTATGGCTACACCTTC.

The chain joins TRBV6-5 to TRBJ1-1; D ambiguous. Germline-derived CDR1 and CDR2 are MNHEY and SVGAGI. V shed 2 bases and J shed 5 bases, with 9 bases lying between them. The CDR3 sequence is 13 residues long. The CDR3 sequence: CASSYAASTEAFF. In DNA form, the CDR3 reads TGTGCCAGCAGTTACGCGGCAAGTACTGAAGCTTTCTTT.

The genes are TRBV7-8 and TRBJ1-5; TRBD1 aligns across 7 bases. After removal of 4 bases from V and 3 bases from J, the junction contained 3 bases not matched to a gene. The CDR3 spans 14 residues. Per the germline V gene, CDR1 is SGHVS and CDR2 is FQNEAQ. The DNA of the CDR3 is TGTGCCAGCAGCTCAGGGGGGTTCAATCAGCCCCAGCATTTT. It translates to CASSSGGFNQPQHF.

This chain connects TRBV10-3 to TRBJ1-2; 7 bases align to TRBD1. CDR3 length equals 14 residues. Germline CDR1 reads ENHRY; CDR2 reads SYGVKD. Germline trimming cut 8 bases from V and 7 bases from J; bases unmatched to any gene: 13. The CDR3 spells CAIAGRQGFIGYTF. The CDR3 DNA reads TGTGCCATCGCGGGAAGACAGGGTTTCATTGGCTACACCTTC.

This chain links TRBV2 with TRBJ1-4; the D gene is possibly TRBD1 (5 bases). CDR1 and CDR2 (germline): SNHLY, FYNNEI. V was cut by 5 bases and J by 0 bases, with 19 bases left in between. The CDR3 covers 18 residues. The CDR3 DNA sequence: TGTGCCAGCAGTCAGGGTCCCCCTGATACCGCAACTAATGAAAAACTGTTTTTT. As protein: CASSQGPPDTATNEKLFF.

The CDR3 loop is CASRRGGSTDTQYF. The DNA for the CDR3 is TGTGCCAGCCGGAGGGGGGGTAGCACAGATACGCAGTATTTT. The V and J genes are TRBV27 and TRBJ2-3; possible D gene TRBD2, 7 bases. Germline CDR1 and CDR2: MNHEY and SMNVEV (reference sequence). Trimming took off 8 bases at V and 0 bases at J, with 12 bases between the two ends. The CDR3 runs 14 residues.

The V and J genes are TRBV7-2 and TRBJ1-2; D might be TRBD1 (5 bases). CDR3 size: 15 residues. In germline, CDR1 is SGHTA, CDR2 FQGNSA. The V gene lost 0 bases and the J gene lost 7 bases, with 15 bases spanning the gap. The CDR3 is CASSLATGDLIGYTF. The CDR3 coding sequence is TGTGCCAGCAGCTTAGCGACGGGGGACCTTATTGGCTACACCTTC.

The V gene is TRBV5-1, the J gene TRBJ1-3, with 8 bases aligning to TRBD1. The germline gives CDR1 SGHRS, CDR2 YFSETQ. V lost 4 bases, J lost 4 bases, and 7 bases stayed unmatched. The CDR3 spans 15 residues. The CDR3 DNA sequence: TGCGCCAGCAGCCAGCGGACAGGGTCAGGAAACACCATATATTTT. Protein sequence: CASSQRTGSGNTIYF.

The chain recombines TRBV30 with TRBJ1-1; D not certain. V dropped 3 bases and J dropped 3 bases, with 11 bases sitting between them. This CDR3 has 13 residues. CDR1 GTSNPN and CDR2 SVGIG come from the germline V gene (reference sequence). DNA of the CDR3: TGTGCCTGGAGCGAGAGGGCACACACTGAAGCTTTCTTT. Translation: CAWSERAHTEAFF.

J is TRBJ2-1 and V is TRBV9; no definite D call. Trimming removed 5 bases from V and 0 bases from J, with 9 bases in between. This CDR3 comprises 14 residues. Germline-derived CDR1 and CDR2 are SGDLS and YYNGEE. This chain's CDR3 is CASSGTGSYNEQFF. In DNA, the CDR3 is TGTGCCAGCAGTGGTACGGGCTCCTACAATGAGCAGTTCTTC.

The genes are TRBV5-1 and TRBJ1-1; D is perhaps TRBD1 (5 bases). V lost 4 bases and J lost 1, with 11 bases in between. The CDR3 is 14 residues long. The germline CDR1 and CDR2 sequences are SGHRS and YFSETQ. In DNA, the CDR3 is TGCGCCAGCAGCGCAGGGCCCAAGAACACTGAAGCTTTCTTT. This codes for CASSAGPKNTEAFF.

This clone came up once. This rearrangement joins TRBV10-3 to TRBJ1-1, with TRBD1 identical over 8 bases. The trim removed 8 bases at V and 1 base at J, leaving 6 bases unmatched. This CDR3 spans 14 amino acids. CDR1 is ENHRY, CDR2 SYGVKD, per germline. The CDR3 spells CAIGRGLGNTEAFF. The CDR3 DNA sequence: TGTGCCATCGGCAGGGGGCTGGGGAACACTGAAGCTTTCTTT.

The chain is built from TRBV6-5 and TRBJ1-5; D call uncertain. V shed 8 bases and J shed 0 bases, with 8 bases lying between them. CDR1 MNHEY and CDR2 SVGAGI come from the germline V gene. The CDR3 has 13 amino acids. Here the CDR3 reads CASGANSNQPQHF. Written as DNA, the CDR3 is TGTGCCAGCGGAGCGAATAGCAATCAGCCCCAGCATTTT.

The chain couples TRBV9 to TRBJ2-3, with 7 bases lining up with TRBD1. CDR1 SGDLS and CDR2 YYNGEE come from the germline V gene. The CDR3 contains 17 residues. J was trimmed by 3 bases and V by 3 bases; bases with no gene match: 13. The CDR3 spells CASSEMFTAGGTDTQYF. The CDR3 coding sequence is TGTGCCAGCAGCGAGATGTTTACAGCAGGGGGTACAGATACGCAGTATTTT.

The rearrangement uses TRBV30 and TRBJ2-5, with 7 bases identical to TRBD1. With 2 bases clipped from V and 0 bases from J, the junction kept 9 bases outside the gene matches. The CDR3 runs to 16 residues. Germline lookup yields CDR1 GTSNPN and CDR2 SVGIG (reference sequence). The CDR3 region has the DNA TGTGCCTGGAGTCCTACAGGGGTGGGGTACCAAGAGACCCAGTACTTC. Amino acids: CAWSPTGVGYQETQYF.

This chain links TRBV6-5 with TRBJ1-2; D is uncertain. CDR1 and CDR2 from the germline V gene are MNHEY and SVGAGI. This CDR3 has 12 amino acids. V shed 8 bases and J shed 3 bases, with 10 bases lying between them. CDR3 protein: CASGPRDYGYTF. Here the CDR3 DNA reads TGTGCCAGCGGCCCGAGGGACTATGGCTACACCTTC.